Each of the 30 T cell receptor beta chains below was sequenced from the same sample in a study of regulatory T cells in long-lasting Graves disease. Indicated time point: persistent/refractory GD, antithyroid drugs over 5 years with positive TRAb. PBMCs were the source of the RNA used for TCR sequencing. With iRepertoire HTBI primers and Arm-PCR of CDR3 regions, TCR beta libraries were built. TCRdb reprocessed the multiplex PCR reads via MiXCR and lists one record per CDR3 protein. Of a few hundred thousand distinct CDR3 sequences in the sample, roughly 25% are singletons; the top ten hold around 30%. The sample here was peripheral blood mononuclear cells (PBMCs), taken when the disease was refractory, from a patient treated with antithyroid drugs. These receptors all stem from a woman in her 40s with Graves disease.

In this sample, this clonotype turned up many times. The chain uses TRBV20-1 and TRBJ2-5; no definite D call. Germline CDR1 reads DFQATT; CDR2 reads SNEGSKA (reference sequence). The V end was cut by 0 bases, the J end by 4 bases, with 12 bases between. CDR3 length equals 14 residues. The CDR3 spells CSARDYQGSETQYF. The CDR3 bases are TGCAGTGCTAGAGATTACCAAGGATCAGAGACCCAGTACTTC.

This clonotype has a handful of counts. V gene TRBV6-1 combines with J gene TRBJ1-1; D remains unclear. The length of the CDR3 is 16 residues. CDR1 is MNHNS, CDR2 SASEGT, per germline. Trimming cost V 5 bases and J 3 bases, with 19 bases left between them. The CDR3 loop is CASSPRSVSVDTEAFF. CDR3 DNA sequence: TGTGCCAGCAGTCCCAGGTCGGTTTCGGTAGACACTGAAGCTTTCTTT.

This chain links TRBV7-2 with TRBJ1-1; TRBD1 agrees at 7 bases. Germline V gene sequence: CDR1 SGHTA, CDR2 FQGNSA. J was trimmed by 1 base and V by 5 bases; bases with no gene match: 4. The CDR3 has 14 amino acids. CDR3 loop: CASSRRTGNTEAFF. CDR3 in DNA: TGTGCCAGCAGCAGAAGGACAGGGAACACTGAAGCTTTCTTT.

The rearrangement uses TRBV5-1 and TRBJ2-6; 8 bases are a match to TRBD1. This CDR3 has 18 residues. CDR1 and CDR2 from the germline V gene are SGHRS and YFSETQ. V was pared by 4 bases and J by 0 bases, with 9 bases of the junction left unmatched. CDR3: CASSPTGAVNSGANVLTF. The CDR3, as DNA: TGCGCCAGCAGCCCGACAGGGGCGGTAAACTCTGGGGCCAACGTCCTGACTTTC. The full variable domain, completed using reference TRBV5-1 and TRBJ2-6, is KAGVTQTPRYLIKTRGQQVTLSCSPISGHRSVSWYQQTPGQGLQFLFEYFSETQRNKGNFPGRFSGRQFSNSRSEMNVSTLELGDSALYLCASSPTGAVNSGANVLTFGAGSRLTVL.

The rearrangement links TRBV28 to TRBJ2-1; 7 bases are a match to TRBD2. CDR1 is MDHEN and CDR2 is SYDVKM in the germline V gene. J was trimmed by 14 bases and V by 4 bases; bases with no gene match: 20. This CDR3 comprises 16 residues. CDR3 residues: CASSSRITSAQAQEFF. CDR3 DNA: TGTGCCAGCAGTTCCCGAATTACTAGCGCCCAGGCCCAGGAGTTCTTC.

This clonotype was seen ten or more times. DNA for the CDR3: TGTGCCAGCAGCTCACGCAGCACCGGGGAGCTGTTTTTT. Residues: CASSSRSTGELFF. This chain uses TRBV6-4 with TRBJ2-2; D remains unclear. The V and J ends lost 6 bases and 4 bases respectively, with 9 bases between them. This CDR3 contains 13 residues. CDR1 is MRHNA, CDR2 SNTAGT, per germline.

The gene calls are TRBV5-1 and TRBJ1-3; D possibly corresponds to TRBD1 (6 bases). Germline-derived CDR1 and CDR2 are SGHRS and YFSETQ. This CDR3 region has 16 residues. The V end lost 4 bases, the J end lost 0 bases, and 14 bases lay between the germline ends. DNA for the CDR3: TGCGCCAGCAGCCAATCCCCGGGACACTCTGGAAACACCATATATTTT. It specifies CASSQSPGHSGNTIYF. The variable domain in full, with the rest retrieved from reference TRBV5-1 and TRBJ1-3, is KAGVTQTPRYLIKTRGQQVTLSCSPISGHRSVSWYQQTPGQGLQFLFEYFSETQRNKGNFPGRFSGRQFSNSRSEMNVSTLELGDSALYLCASSQSPGHSGNTIYFGEGSWLTVV.

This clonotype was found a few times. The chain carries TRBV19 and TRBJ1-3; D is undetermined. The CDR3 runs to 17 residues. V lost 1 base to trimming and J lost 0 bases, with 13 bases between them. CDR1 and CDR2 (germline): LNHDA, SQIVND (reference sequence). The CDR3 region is CASSIVGRSISGNTIYF. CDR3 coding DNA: TGTGCCAGTAGTATAGTGGGCAGATCGATCTCTGGAAACACCATATATTTT.

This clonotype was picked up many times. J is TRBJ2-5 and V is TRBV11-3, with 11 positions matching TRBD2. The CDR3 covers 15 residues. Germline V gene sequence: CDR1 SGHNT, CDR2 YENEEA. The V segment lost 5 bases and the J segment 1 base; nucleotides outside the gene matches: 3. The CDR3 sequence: CASSRTSGGQETQYF. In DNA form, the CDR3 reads TGTGCCAGCAGCCGAACTAGCGGGGGCCAAGAGACCCAGTACTTC.

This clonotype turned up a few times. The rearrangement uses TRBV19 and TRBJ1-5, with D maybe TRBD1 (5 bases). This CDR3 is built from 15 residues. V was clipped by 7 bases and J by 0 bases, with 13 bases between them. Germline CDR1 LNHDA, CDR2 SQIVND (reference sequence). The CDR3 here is CASTAGAYSNQPQHF. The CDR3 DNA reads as TGTGCCAGTACGGCCGGGGCCTATAGCAATCAGCCCCAGCATTTT.

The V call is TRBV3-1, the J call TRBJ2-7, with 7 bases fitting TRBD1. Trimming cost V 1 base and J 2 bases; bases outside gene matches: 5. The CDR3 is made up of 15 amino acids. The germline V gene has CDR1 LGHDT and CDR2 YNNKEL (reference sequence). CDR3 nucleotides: TGTGCCAGCAGCCAAGGCCGGGACAGTACCTACGAGCAGTACTTC. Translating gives CASSQGRDSTYEQYF.

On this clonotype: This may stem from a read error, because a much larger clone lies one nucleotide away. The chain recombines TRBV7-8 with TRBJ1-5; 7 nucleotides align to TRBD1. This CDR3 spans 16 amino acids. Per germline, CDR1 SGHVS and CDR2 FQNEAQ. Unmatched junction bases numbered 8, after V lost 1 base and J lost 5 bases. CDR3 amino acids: CASSLVPGQLDQPQHF. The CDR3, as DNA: TGTGCCAGCAGCTTAGTTCCGGGACAGCTGGATCAGCCCCAGCATTTT.

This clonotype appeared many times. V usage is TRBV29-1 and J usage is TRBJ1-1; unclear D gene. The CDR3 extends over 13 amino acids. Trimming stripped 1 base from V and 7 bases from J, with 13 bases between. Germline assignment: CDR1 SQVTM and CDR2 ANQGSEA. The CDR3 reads CSVEGRVHGEAFF. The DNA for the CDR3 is TGCAGCGTTGAAGGACGTGTTCATGGTGAAGCTTTCTTT.

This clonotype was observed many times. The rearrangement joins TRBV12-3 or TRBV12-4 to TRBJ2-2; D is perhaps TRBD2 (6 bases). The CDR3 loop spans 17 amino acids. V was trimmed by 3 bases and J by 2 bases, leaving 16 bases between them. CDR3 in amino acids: CASSLLSGLRNTGELFF. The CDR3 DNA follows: TGTGCCAGCAGTTTGTTGAGCGGGTTAAGAAACACCGGGGAGCTGTTTTTT.

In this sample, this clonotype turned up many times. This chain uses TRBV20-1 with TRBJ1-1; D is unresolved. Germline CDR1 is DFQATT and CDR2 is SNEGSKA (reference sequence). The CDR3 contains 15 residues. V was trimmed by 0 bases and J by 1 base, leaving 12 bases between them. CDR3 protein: CSARDLYLGNTEAFF. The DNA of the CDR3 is TGCAGTGCTAGAGACCTATACCTGGGGAACACTGAAGCTTTCTTT.

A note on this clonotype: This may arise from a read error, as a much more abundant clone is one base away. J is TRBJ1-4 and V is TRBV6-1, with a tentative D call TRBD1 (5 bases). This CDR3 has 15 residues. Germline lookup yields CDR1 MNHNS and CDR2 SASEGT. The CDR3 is CASRSDRATNGKLFF. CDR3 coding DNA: TGTGCCAGCAGATCCGACAGAGCAACTAATGGAAAACTGTTTTTT.

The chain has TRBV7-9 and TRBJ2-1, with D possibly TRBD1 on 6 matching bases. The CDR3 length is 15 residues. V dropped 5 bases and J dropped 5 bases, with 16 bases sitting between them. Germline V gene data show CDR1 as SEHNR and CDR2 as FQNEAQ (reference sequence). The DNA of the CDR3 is TGTGCCAGCAGCCCTACCGGGACACCGGACAATGAGCAGTTCTTC. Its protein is CASSPTGTPDNEQFF. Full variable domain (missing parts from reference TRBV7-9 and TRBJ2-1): DTGVSQNPRHKITKRGQNVTFRCDPISEHNRLYWYRQTLGQGPEFLTYFQNEAQLEKSRLLSDRFSAERPKGSFSTLEIQRTEQGDSAMYLCASSPTGTPDNEQFFGPGTRLTVL.

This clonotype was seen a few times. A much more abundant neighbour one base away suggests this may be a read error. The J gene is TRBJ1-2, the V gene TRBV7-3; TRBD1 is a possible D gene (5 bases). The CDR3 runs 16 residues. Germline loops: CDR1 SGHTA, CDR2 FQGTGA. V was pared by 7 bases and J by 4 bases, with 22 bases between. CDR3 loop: CASNFRSGGRGYGYTF. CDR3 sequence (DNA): TGTGCCAGCAACTTTCGTTCCGGGGGACGGGGCTATGGCTACACCTTC.

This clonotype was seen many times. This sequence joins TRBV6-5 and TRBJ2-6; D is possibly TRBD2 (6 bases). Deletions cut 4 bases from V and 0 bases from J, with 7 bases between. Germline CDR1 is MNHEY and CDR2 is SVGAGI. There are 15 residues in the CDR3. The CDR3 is CASSSGDSGANVLTF. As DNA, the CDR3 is TGTGCCAGCAGTTCGGGGGACTCTGGGGCCAACGTCCTGACTTTC.

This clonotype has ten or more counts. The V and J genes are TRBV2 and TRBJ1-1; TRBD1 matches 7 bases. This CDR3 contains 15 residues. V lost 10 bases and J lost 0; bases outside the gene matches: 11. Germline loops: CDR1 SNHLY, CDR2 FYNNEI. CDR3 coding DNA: TGTGCCACCCTAGGGGGCATTATTATGAACACTGAAGCTTTCTTT. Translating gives CATLGGIIMNTEAFF.

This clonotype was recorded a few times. The CDR3 region is CASSFHKDTEAFF. In nucleotides, the CDR3 is TGTGCCAGCAGCTTTCACAAGGACACTGAAGCTTTCTTT. The genes are TRBV9 and TRBJ1-1; D not resolved. Deletions cut 4 bases from V and 3 bases from J, with 10 bases between. The germline V gene has CDR1 SGDLS and CDR2 YYNGEE. The CDR3 extends over 13 amino acids.

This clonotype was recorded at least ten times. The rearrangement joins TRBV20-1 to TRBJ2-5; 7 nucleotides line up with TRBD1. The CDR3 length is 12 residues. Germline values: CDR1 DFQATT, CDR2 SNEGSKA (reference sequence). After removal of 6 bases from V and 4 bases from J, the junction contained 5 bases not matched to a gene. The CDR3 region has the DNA TGCAGTGCGAGCCGACAGGGAGAGACCCAGTACTTC. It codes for CSASRQGETQYF.

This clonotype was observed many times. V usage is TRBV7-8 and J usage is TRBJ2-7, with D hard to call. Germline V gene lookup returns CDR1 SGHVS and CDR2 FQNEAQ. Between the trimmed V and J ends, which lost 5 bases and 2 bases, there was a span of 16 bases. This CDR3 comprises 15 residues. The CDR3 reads CASSLPRAFTYEQYF. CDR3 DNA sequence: TGTGCCAGCAGCCTTCCCCGGGCGTTCACCTACGAGCAGTACTTC.

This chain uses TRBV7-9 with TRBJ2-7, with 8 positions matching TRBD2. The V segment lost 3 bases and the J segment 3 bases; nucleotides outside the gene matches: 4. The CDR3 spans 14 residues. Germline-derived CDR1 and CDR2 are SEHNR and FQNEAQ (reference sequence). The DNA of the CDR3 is TGTGCCAGCAGCTTTGGTAGCGGGAACTACGAGCAGTACTTC. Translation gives CASSFGSGNYEQYF. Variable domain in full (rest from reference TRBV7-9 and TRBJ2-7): DTGVSQNPRHKITKRGQNVTFRCDPISEHNRLYWYRQTLGQGPEFLTYFQNEAQLEKSRLLSDRFSAERPKGSFSTLEIQRTEQGDSAMYLCASSFGSGNYEQYFGPGTRLTVT.

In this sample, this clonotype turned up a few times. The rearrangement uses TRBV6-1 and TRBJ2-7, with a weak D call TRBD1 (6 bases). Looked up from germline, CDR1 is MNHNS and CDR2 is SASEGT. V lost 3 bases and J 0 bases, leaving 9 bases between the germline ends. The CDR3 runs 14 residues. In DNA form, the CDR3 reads TGTGCCAGCAGTGACCAGGGGACCTCCTACGAGCAGTACTTC. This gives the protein CASSDQGTSYEQYF.

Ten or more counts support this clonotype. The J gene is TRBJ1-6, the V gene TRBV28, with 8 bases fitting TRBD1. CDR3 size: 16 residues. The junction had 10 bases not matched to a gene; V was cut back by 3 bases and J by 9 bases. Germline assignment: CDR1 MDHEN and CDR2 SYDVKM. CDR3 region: CASSFSGWTGFSPLHF. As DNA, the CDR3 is TGTGCCAGCAGTTTCTCAGGATGGACAGGGTTTTCACCCCTCCACTTT. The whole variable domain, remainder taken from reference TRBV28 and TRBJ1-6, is DVKVTQSSRYLVKRTGEKVFLECVQDMDHENMFWYRQDPGLGLRLIYFSYDVKMKEKGDIPEGYSVSREKKERFSLILESASTNQTSMYLCASSFSGWTGFSPLHFGNGTRLTVT.

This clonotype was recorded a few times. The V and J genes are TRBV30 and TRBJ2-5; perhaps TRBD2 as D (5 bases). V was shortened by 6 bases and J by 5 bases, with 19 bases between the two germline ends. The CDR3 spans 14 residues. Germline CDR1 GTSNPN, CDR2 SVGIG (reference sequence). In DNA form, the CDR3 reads TGTGCCTGTTCCTCGACGCCTTCGGGGGAGACCCAGTACTTC. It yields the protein CACSSTPSGETQYF.

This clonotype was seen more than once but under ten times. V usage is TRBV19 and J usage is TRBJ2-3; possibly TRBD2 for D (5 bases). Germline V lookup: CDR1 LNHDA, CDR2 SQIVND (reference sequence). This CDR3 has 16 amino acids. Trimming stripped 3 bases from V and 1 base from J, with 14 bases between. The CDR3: CASSILPLGGTDTQYF. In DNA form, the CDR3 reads TGTGCCAGTAGTATCCTGCCCTTGGGAGGCACAGATACGCAGTATTTT.

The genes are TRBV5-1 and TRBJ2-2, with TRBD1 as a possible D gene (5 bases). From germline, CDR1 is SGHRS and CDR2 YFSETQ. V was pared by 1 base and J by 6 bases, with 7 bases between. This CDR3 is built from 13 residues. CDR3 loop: CASSLLGPGELFF. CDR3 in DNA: TGCGCCAGCAGCTTGTTGGGGCCCGGGGAGCTGTTTTTT.

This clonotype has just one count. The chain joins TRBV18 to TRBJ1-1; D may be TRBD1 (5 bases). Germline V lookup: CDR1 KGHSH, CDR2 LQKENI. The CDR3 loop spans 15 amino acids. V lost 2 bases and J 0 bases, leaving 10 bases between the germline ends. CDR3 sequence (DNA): TGTGCCAGCTCACCAAACAGAGGGGTGAACACTGAAGCTTTCTTT. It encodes CASSPNRGVNTEAFF. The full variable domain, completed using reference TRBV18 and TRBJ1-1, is NAGVMQNPRHLVRRRGQEARLRCSPMKGHSHVYWYRQLPEEGLKFMVYLQKENIIDESGMPKERFSAEFPKEGPSILRIQQVVRGDSAAYFCASSPNRGVNTEAFFGQGTRLTVV.